This TCR beta chain was observed in a study of blood T cell repertoires in COVID-19 (dated by TCRdb to the early 2020s). Regarding the complete study: Samples covering the acute and convalescent phases of COVID-19 were provided by collaborators in the United States, Italy and Spain. The material from the prospective study consisted of cDNA or gDNA derived from T cells, B-cell-depleted T cells, or PBMCs. Deeply sampled blood TCRbeta repertoires from subjects exposed to, actively infected with, or recovered from COVID-19 were included in the dataset. The repertoires were released in a freely available public database intended as a resource for research on the immune response to SARS-CoV-2. The samples were drawn from two sources: the first 160 participants of the ongoing ImmuneRACE study, and about 1,300 subjects contributed by 6 global collaborators. The sample metadata nearly always contained a de-identified subject ID, COVID-19 status, age in years and sex. HLA class I and class II types, where available, came from metadata supplied by the sample provider rather than from assay-based typing. Findings and caveats that apply to the study as a whole: The quantity of clinical and demographic metadata differed by source and by participant and was supplied without curation.

Trimming at the junction amounts to 3 bases on V and 4 bases on J, and the germline ends lie 15 bases apart. Sequences SGHTA (CDR1) and FQGNSA (CDR2) are obtained from the germline V gene. Taken from cysteine to phenylalanine, the CDR3 has 15 residues. The read is trimmed to its CDR3 DNA, 45 bases read in frame from base 1. TCRbeta CDR3 regions were amplified from genomic DNA using the immunoSEQ Assay, a bias-controlled multiplex PCR. The published analysis was carried out like this. Nucleated cell counts per sample were estimated from amplification of reference gene primers within the assay. To quantify the absolute abundance of each unique TCRbeta CDR3 rearrangement, sequence reads were collapsed and filtered. For each sample, productive Simpson clonality was calculated as the square root of Simpson's diversity index across productive rearrangements. In TCRdb, the immuneACCESS table is reduced to in-frame sequences with V and J assigned. These tables do not hold every clone; where another copy was compared, an unresolved V gene accounts for under half, and the others remain unexplained. The DNA was the basis for D and trimming; V, J and clone size are from that table. In all, the sample holds about 380,000 clones, and 90% of those were seen once. The leading ten clones occupy 6.5% of the sample.

In regard to this clone: No cognate antigen has been identified for it. The input lacks base qualities; no much larger clone sits a single base away.

Collaborating institutions collected whole blood in K2EDTA tubes following their own protocols. For TCRbeta analysis, collaborator samples were shipped as frozen whole blood, as isolated PBMCs, or as DNA extracted from either sample type. The sequence is built from TRBV7-2 and TRBJ1-2; the D gene is perhaps TRBD1, on 5 matching bases. The material sequenced was peripheral blood. This sequence originates from a man aged 18 to 30 with active or convalescent COVID-19. At the DNA level, the sequence is TGTGCCAGCAGCTTGCTGGGGGAGGGGTCCTATGGCTACACCTTC. It translates to CASSLLGEGSYGYTF.